The TCR beta chain under discussion was sequenced for a study of blood T cell repertoires in COVID-19. About the study: Sources were T cells, B-cell-depleted T cells, or PBMCs; the material itself was cDNA or gDNA.

Living in 24 US areas, the participants were between 18 and 89 years of age. Exposed volunteers were people who met a COVID-19 case within 2 weeks before study entry. The length of the CDR3 is 15 residues. CDR1 is SNHLY, CDR2 FYNNEI, per germline. The ends were cut back, 3 bases at V and 8 bases at J, with 19 bases in the middle. The protocol was immunoSEQ multiplex PCR, while the TCRdb copy is restricted to in-frame clones and leaves out a portion. The data show 350,000 or so clones, 85% to 90% seen once. The receptor's source is a woman in her 30s who had been exposed to COVID-19. V is TRBV2 and J is TRBJ1-2, with D hard to call. Specimen: PBMCs or T cells enriched from blood (not recorded which). The CDR3 spells CASSELTSLEEGYTF. Written as DNA, the CDR3 is TGTGCCAGCAGTGAGCTGACAAGTTTGGAGGAGGGCTACACCTTC.